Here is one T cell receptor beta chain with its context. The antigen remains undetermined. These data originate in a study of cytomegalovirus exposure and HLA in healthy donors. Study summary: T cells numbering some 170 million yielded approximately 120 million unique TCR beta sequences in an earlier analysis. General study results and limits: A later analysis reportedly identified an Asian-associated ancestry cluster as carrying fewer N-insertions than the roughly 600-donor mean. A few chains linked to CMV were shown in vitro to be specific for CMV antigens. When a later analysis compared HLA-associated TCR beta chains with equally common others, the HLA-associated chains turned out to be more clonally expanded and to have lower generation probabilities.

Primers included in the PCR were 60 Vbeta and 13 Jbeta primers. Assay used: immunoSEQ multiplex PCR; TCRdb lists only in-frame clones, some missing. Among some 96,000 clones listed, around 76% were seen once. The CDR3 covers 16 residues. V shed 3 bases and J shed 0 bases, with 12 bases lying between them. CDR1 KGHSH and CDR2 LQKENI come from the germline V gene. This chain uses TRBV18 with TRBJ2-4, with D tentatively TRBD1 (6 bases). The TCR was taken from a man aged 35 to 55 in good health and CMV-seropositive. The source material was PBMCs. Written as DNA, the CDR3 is TGTGCCAGCTCACCCCCGGGACACAGAGCCAAAAACATTCAGTACTTC. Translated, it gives CASSPPGHRAKNIQYF.